Each of the 10 T cell receptor beta chains below was sequenced from the same sample in a study of cytotoxic CD8 clonotypes in ibrutinib-treated CLL. Sequencing used immunoSEQ multiplex PCR; TCRdb keeps in-frame clones, though not all of them. This table has 330,000 or so clones, 67% appearing once. Material: PBMCs, obtained after 36 months of ibrutinib treatment. Source of these receptors: a human donor with chronic lymphocytic leukemia.

This rearrangement joins TRBV10-2 to TRBJ2-2, with unresolved D. V lost 4 bases, J lost 8 bases, and 8 bases lay in between. This CDR3 is built from 12 residues. The germline CDR1 and CDR2 sequences are WSHSY and SAAADI. CDR3 in DNA: TGCGCCAGCAGTGGTACTCGGGGGGAGCTGTTTTTT. This codes for CASSGTRGELFF.

This clone was found a few times. V is TRBV18 and J is TRBJ1-1, with D hard to call. Trimming cost V 6 bases and J 1 base, with 9 bases left between them. Germline V CDR1 and CDR2: KGHSH, LQKENI. The CDR3 sequence is 13 residues long. CDR3 coding DNA: TGTGCCAGCTCTCGACAAAAGAACACTGAAGCTTTCTTT. Protein sequence: CASSRQKNTEAFF. Full variable domain (rest looked up from reference TRBV18 and TRBJ1-1): NAGVMQNPRHLVRRRGQEARLRCSPMKGHSHVYWYRQLPEEGLKFMVYLQKENIIDESGMPKERFSAEFPKEGPSILRIQQVVRGDSAAYFCASSRQKNTEAFFGQGTRLTVV.

The chain has TRBV9 and TRBJ1-3; 10 positions agree with TRBD1. This CDR3 contains 16 residues. Trimming took 0 bases from V and 2 from J; bases not matched to a gene: 2. The germline CDR1 and CDR2 sequences are SGDLS and YYNGEE. CDR3 bases: TGTGCCAGCAGCGTAGGAGGACAGGGGGCTGGAAACACCATATATTTT. It translates to CASSVGGQGAGNTIYF. Based on the CDR3 plus reference TRBV9 and TRBJ1-3, the full variable domain is DSGVTQTPKHLITATGQRVTLRCSPRSGDLSVYWYQQSLDQGLQFLIQYYNGEERAKGNILERFSAQQFPDLHSELNLSSLELGDSALYFCASSVGGQGAGNTIYFGEGSWLTVV.

This clone has a handful of counts. The chain links TRBV4-2 to TRBJ1-5; maybe TRBD1 (5 bases). The CDR3 extends over 16 amino acids. The ends were cut back, 0 bases at V and 3 bases at J, with 12 bases in the middle. Germline lookup yields CDR1 LGHNA and CDR2 YNFKEQ. The CDR3 reads CASSQEQRGINQPQHF. CDR3 in DNA: TGTGCCAGCAGCCAAGAGCAACGGGGGATCAATCAGCCCCAGCATTTT.

This clone has more than one count but fewer than ten. The rearrangement joins TRBV5-1 to TRBJ2-7; D ambiguous. CDR3 length equals 14 residues. V lost 0 bases and J 3 bases, leaving 10 bases between the germline ends. Germline-derived CDR1 and CDR2 are SGHRS and YFSETQ. The CDR3 DNA reads as TGCGCCAGCAGCTTGGGGGGATCAGTCTACGAGCAGTACTTC. Its translation is CASSLGGSVYEQYF.

This clone appeared once. This rearrangement joins TRBV7-9 to TRBJ2-5; 13 bases align to TRBD2. V was clipped by 4 bases and J by 4 bases; unmatched bases: 9. The CDR3 totals 17 residues. Germline-derived CDR1 and CDR2 are SEHNR and FQNEAQ (reference sequence). Written as DNA, the CDR3 is TGTGCCAGCAGCTCCGGGACTAGCGGGATGGGTGTAGAGACCCAGTACTTC. It translates to CASSSGTSGMGVETQYF.

In this sample, this clone turned up once. The rearrangement uses TRBV11-2 and TRBJ2-6, with D possibly being TRBD2 (5 bases). Trimming shortened V by 0 bases and J by 2 bases, and 14 bases separated the two germline ends. Germline V CDR1 and CDR2: SGHAT, FQNNGV. CDR3 length: 18 amino acids. CDR3 sequence (DNA): TGTGCCAGCAGCTTAGATCGGGGTGTGGGCACTGGGGCCAACGTCCTGACTTTC. Its translation is CASSLDRGVGTGANVLTF.

The chain recombines TRBV19 with TRBJ2-3; unclear D gene. V dropped 9 bases and J dropped 0 bases, with 10 bases sitting between them. CDR1 and CDR2 from the germline V gene are LNHDA and SQIVND (reference sequence). The CDR3 length is 13 residues. The CDR3 DNA reads TGTGCCAGCAGTTATGGCAGCACAGATACGCAGTATTTT. Translation gives CASSYGSTDTQYF.

The chain recombines TRBV19 with TRBJ1-2; D gene ambiguous. Germline V lookup: CDR1 LNHDA, CDR2 SQIVND (reference sequence). CDR3 length: 13 residues. Trimming pared 7 bases from V and 4 bases from J, leaving 13 bases between. CDR3 sequence reads: CASIGQHVYGYTF. In DNA, the CDR3 is TGTGCCAGTATTGGGCAGCATGTCTATGGCTACACCTTC.

This chain links TRBV12-5 with TRBJ2-3; 15 bases are shared with TRBD2. Trimming at V came to 4 bases and at J to 4 bases, leaving 6 bases not matched to a gene. Germline V gene lookup returns CDR1 LGHNT and CDR2 FRNRAP. CDR3 length: 17 residues. DNA of the CDR3: TGTGCTAGTGGTTCCCGGACTAGCGGGAGGGCTGCAGATACGCAGTATTTT. It specifies CASGSRTSGRAADTQYF.